This TCR beta chain was recovered during a study of blood T cell repertoires in COVID-19. Turning to the study itself: Samples taken during acute and convalescent COVID-19 were collected in the United States, Italy and Spain. Sample material is recorded as cDNA or gDNA derived from T cells, B-cell-depleted T cells, or PBMCs.

Original processing methods: Researchers report that nucleated cell counts were estimated from reference gene primer amplification. TCRdb's copy holds only in-frame clones and misses some; the assay was immunoSEQ multiplex PCR. V, J and clone size are taken as reported in that table, and D and trimming were inferred from the DNA itself. The table includes approximately 180,000 clones, more than 80% detected once. The CDR3 is made up of 16 amino acids. Germline V CDR1 and CDR2: SGHAT, FQNNGV. J lost 5 bases, V lost 5 bases, and 12 bases had no gene match. This sequence joins TRBV11-2 and TRBJ2-7; TRBD2 aligns across 10 bases. The specimen was peripheral blood. This TCR came from a man aged 50 to 59 with acute or convalescent COVID-19. CDR3 protein: CASSSAGTSARNEQYF. In nucleotides, the CDR3 is TGTGCCAGCAGCAGTGCCGGGACTAGCGCACGCAACGAGCAGTACTTC. Based on the CDR3 plus reference TRBV11-2 and TRBJ2-7, the full variable domain is EAGVAQSPRYKIIEKRQSVAFWCNPISGHATLYWYQQILGQGPKLLIQFQNNGVVDDSQLPKDRFSAERLKGVDSTLKIQPAKLEDSAVYLCASSSAGTSARNEQYFGPGTRLTVT.